The 11 T cell receptor beta chains below come from one sample, sequenced in a study of blood T cell repertoires in COVID-19. Assay used: immunoSEQ multiplex PCR; TCRdb lists only in-frame clones, some missing. This sample has approximately 59,000 clones, with 80% to 90% found just once. Specimen: peripheral blood. These receptor sequences come from a human donor in a cohort sampled during active COVID-19.

This chain uses TRBV27 with TRBJ2-7; D perhaps matches TRBD2 (6 bases). Germline V lookup: CDR1 MNHEY, CDR2 SMNVEV (reference sequence). V lost 8 bases and J 1 base, leaving 12 bases between the germline ends. The CDR3 runs to 13 residues. CDR3 residues: CASLSAGSYEQYF. CDR3 bases: TGTGCCAGCCTCTCCGCGGGGTCCTACGAGCAGTACTTC.

A single count supports this clone. The chain is built from TRBV10-1 and TRBJ1-1; possibly TRBD1 for D (5 bases). Germline assignment: CDR1 WNHNN and CDR2 SYGVQD (reference sequence). Trimming took 3 bases from V and 4 from J, leaving 9 bases between them. CDR3 length: 13 amino acids. CDR3 DNA sequence: TGCGCCAGCAGTGACATGGGGGGCACTGAAGCTTTCTTT. Translating gives CASSDMGGTEAFF.

The chain joins TRBV5-4 to TRBJ2-1; TRBD2 aligns across 8 bases. CDR1 SGHNT and CDR2 YYREEE come from the germline V gene (reference sequence). The CDR3 consists of 16 residues. Trimming removed 0 bases from V and 2 bases from J; junction bases left unmatched: 4. The CDR3 protein is CASSLAGGGAYNEQFF. The CDR3 DNA reads TGTGCCAGCAGCTTGGCCGGGGGGGGTGCCTACAATGAGCAGTTCTTC.

V gene TRBV3-1 (or the pseudogene TRBV3-2) combines with J gene TRBJ1-2, with 9 bases lining up with TRBD1. From germline, CDR1 is LGHDT and CDR2 YNNKEL (reference sequence). Losses at the gene ends were 4 bases for V and 8 bases for J; bases not matched to a gene: 8. This CDR3 is built from 14 residues. This CDR3 is CASSLGQGREGYTF. The DNA of the CDR3 is TGTGCCAGCAGCCTAGGACAGGGGAGGGAAGGCTACACCTTC.

The chain is built from TRBV10-2 and TRBJ2-2, with TRBD2 as a possible D gene (6 bases). The CDR3 is made up of 14 amino acids. The V end was cut by 5 bases, the J end by 1 base, with 8 bases between. CDR1 WSHSY and CDR2 SAAADI come from the germline V gene. The CDR3 nucleotides are TGCGCCAGCAGTAGTAGCGGGAACACCGGGGAGCTGTTTTTT. Amino acids: CASSSSGNTGELFF.

The V call is TRBV7-2, the J call TRBJ1-5; D not resolved. V lost 1 base to trimming and J lost 5 bases, with 6 bases between them. Germline values: CDR1 SGHTA, CDR2 FQGNSA. This CDR3 spans 13 amino acids. The CDR3 region is CASSLVLDQPQHF. CDR3 DNA: TGTGCCAGCAGCTTAGTCCTCGATCAGCCCCAGCATTTT.

This clone was seen more than once but under ten times. The CDR3 loop reads CASSLGGSAVSYEQYF. The CDR3 coding sequence is TGCGCCAGCAGCTTGGGAGGTTCGGCAGTTTCCTACGAGCAGTACTTC. V gene TRBV5-1 combines with J gene TRBJ2-7; D remains unclear. The CDR3 consists of 16 residues. V lost 0 bases and J 1 base, leaving 14 bases between the germline ends. Germline assignment: CDR1 SGHRS and CDR2 YFSETQ.

J is TRBJ2-3 and V is TRBV6-1; D gene unclear. V lost 0 bases and J 6 bases, leaving 7 bases between the germline ends. Germline V gene lookup returns CDR1 MNHNS and CDR2 SASEGT. CDR3 length: 13 amino acids. Here the CDR3 reads CASSEALRDTQYF. DNA of the CDR3: TGTGCCAGCAGTGAAGCGCTTCGGGATACGCAGTATTTT.

V usage is TRBV28 and J usage is TRBJ1-6; D not resolved. Germline lookup yields CDR1 MDHEN and CDR2 SYDVKM. V was pared by 7 bases and J by 0 bases, with 7 bases between. This CDR3 is 14 amino acids long. DNA for the CDR3: TGTGCCAGCATACACCGCTCCTATAATTCACCCCTCCACTTT. Protein product: CASIHRSYNSPLHF.

V is TRBV5-1 and J is TRBJ2-3, with 7 bases that match TRBD1. Germline values: CDR1 SGHRS, CDR2 YFSETQ. The ends lost 4 bases at V and 0 bases at J; junction bases unmatched: 5. The CDR3 length is 15 residues. This CDR3 reads CASSEGAGSTDTQYF. The CDR3 bases are TGCGCCAGCAGCGAGGGGGCAGGGAGCACAGATACGCAGTATTTT.

This chain uses TRBV5-1 with TRBJ2-1; 7 nucleotides line up with TRBD2. Germline CDR1 SGHRS, CDR2 YFSETQ. This CDR3 region has 15 residues. With V trimmed by 4 bases and J by 2 bases, 6 bases remained unmatched. The CDR3 sequence is CASSPIGLAYNEQFF. CDR3 nucleotide sequence: TGCGCCAGCAGCCCAATTGGACTAGCCTACAATGAGCAGTTCTTC.